Listed here are 22 T cell receptor beta chains from one sample, sequenced in a study of blood T cell repertoires in COVID-19. Clones were sequenced by immunoSEQ multiplex PCR, and TCRdb holds only the in-frame ones, with some missing. The data hold under 250,000 clones, with more than 65% observed a single time. Sequencing was performed on peripheral blood. Receptors were obtained from a woman over 75 with acute or convalescent COVID-19.

This clone was counted a few times. The chain employs TRBV11-2 and TRBJ2-5; 8 nucleotides agree with TRBD2. The ends lost 1 base at V and 5 bases at J; junction bases unmatched: 9. The CDR3 is made up of 16 amino acids. Germline-derived CDR1 and CDR2 are SGHAT and FQNNGV. CDR3 in amino acids: CASSLALGGGSETQYF. CDR3 coding DNA: TGTGCCAGCAGCTTAGCATTAGGCGGGGGGTCCGAGACCCAGTACTTC.

In DNA, the CDR3 is TGTGCCAGCAGTTCAGGGCACTACGAGCAGTACTTC. It is translated as CASSSGHYEQYF. The J gene is TRBJ2-7, the V gene TRBV2, with a weak D call TRBD1 (5 bases). The germline CDR1 and CDR2 sequences are SNHLY and FYNNEI. V was cut by 5 bases and J by 3 bases, with 8 bases left in between. The CDR3 has 12 residues.

This clone was observed a single time. The DNA of the CDR3 is TGTGCCAGCAGAAAAAAAGAGGGACAGGGATACGAGCAGTACTTC. The encoded protein is CASRKKEGQGYEQYF. The V call is TRBV21-1, the J call TRBJ2-7; the table's TRBD1 call for D was not verified on the DNA. TRBV21-1 is reported as a pseudogene. The CDR3 length is 15 residues.

V gene TRBV7-9 combines with J gene TRBJ2-5; 10 nucleotides match TRBD2. V gave up 2 bases and J gave up 4 bases; unmatched junction bases: 7. The CDR3 totals 16 residues. Germline V gene data show CDR1 as SEHNR and CDR2 as FQNEAQ (reference sequence). CDR3 amino acids: CASSLFPAGGLETQYF. For the CDR3, the DNA is TGTGCCAGCAGCTTATTTCCAGCGGGGGGGCTAGAGACCCAGTACTTC.

The rearrangement joins TRBV3-1 (or the pseudogene TRBV3-2) to TRBJ1-3; possibly TRBD1 for D (6 bases). V shed 5 bases and J shed 2 bases, with 13 bases lying between them. In germline, CDR1 is LGHDT, CDR2 YNNKEL (reference sequence). The CDR3 is 15 amino acids. As DNA, the CDR3 is TGTGCCAGCAGCTTTCGGACAGATACTGGAAACACCATATATTTT. It specifies CASSFRTDTGNTIYF.

Here the CDR3 reads CASSPGPEGGYTF. In DNA, the CDR3 is TGTGCCAGCAGCCCTGGGCCCGAGGGTGGCTACACCTTC. V gene TRBV3-1 (or the pseudogene TRBV3-2) combines with J gene TRBJ1-2; D is ambiguous. CDR1 and CDR2 from the germline V gene are LGHDT and YNNKEL (reference sequence). Trimming pared 4 bases from V and 7 bases from J, leaving 13 bases between. CDR3 size: 13 residues.

V is TRBV19 and J is TRBJ1-2, with 8 nucleotides matching TRBD1. This CDR3 comprises 13 residues. Per the germline V gene, CDR1 is LNHDA and CDR2 is SQIVND (reference sequence). Trimming removed 6 bases from V and 4 bases from J; junction bases left unmatched: 4. The CDR3 DNA is TGTGCCAGTAGCCTAACAGGGGGCTATGGCTACACCTTC. Translation: CASSLTGGYGYTF.

This chain joins TRBV5-1 and TRBJ2-1; weak D call: TRBD1 (6 bases). CDR3 length equals 16 residues. Trimming stripped 0 bases from V and 1 base from J, with 11 bases between. Germline CDR1 reads SGHRS; CDR2 reads YFSETQ. Here the CDR3 reads CASSLDGQPSYNEQFF. CDR3 DNA sequence: TGCGCCAGCAGCTTGGATGGACAGCCTTCCTACAATGAGCAGTTCTTC.

V is TRBV6-5 and J is TRBJ2-1; 10 positions agree with TRBD2. Germline loops: CDR1 MNHEY, CDR2 SVGAGI. J was trimmed by 9 bases and V by 6 bases; bases with no gene match: 11. This CDR3 is built from 15 residues. The CDR3 sequence is CASRVLAGEVGEQFF. The CDR3 region has the DNA TGTGCCAGCAGGGTCCTAGCGGGAGAGGTCGGTGAGCAGTTCTTC.

The gene calls are TRBV28 and TRBJ2-1; 7 bases are a match to TRBD1. Losses at the gene ends were 8 bases for V and 15 bases for J; bases not matched to a gene: 10. Germline CDR1 is MDHEN and CDR2 is SYDVKM. The CDR3 covers 11 residues. This chain's CDR3 is CASASQGVWFF. In nucleotides, the CDR3 is TGTGCCAGCGCATCTCAGGGGGTGTGGTTCTTC.

The J gene is TRBJ1-2, the V gene TRBV10-3; 11 bases are a match to TRBD1. With 3 bases clipped from V and 3 bases from J, the junction kept 3 bases outside the gene matches. Germline V lookup: CDR1 ENHRY, CDR2 SYGVKD. This CDR3 is 15 amino acids long. CDR3 region: CAISDQDRGHYGYTF. CDR3 nucleotides: TGTGCCATCAGTGACCAGGACAGGGGGCACTATGGCTACACCTTC.

The chain links TRBV5-1 to TRBJ1-1; no firm D call. This CDR3 region has 14 residues. CDR1 SGHRS and CDR2 YFSETQ come from the germline V gene. V was trimmed by 0 bases and J by 7 bases, leaving 13 bases between them. The CDR3 nucleotides read TGCGCCAGCAGCTTGGGGGTCGACAATAGTGAAGCTTTCTTT. This encodes CASSLGVDNSEAFF.

V is TRBV2 and J is TRBJ1-6; TRBD1 might be the D (5 bases). CDR3 length equals 13 residues. CDR1 SNHLY and CDR2 FYNNEI come from the germline V gene. V lost 8 bases and J 8 bases, leaving 13 bases between the germline ends. The CDR3, as DNA: TGTGCCAGCGTGGGGGGGGGATATTCACCCCTCCACTTT. Its translation: CASVGGGYSPLHF.

This clone appeared once. J is TRBJ2-4 and V is TRBV6-5; 8 bases agree with TRBD1. From germline, CDR1 is MNHEY and CDR2 SVGAGI. This CDR3 comprises 16 residues. Trimming took 4 bases from V and 1 from J; bases not matched to a gene: 6. CDR3 sequence (DNA): TGTGCCAGCAGTTTACGACAGGGGAAGGCCAAAAACATTCAGTACTTC. Encoded protein: CASSLRQGKAKNIQYF.

The chain employs TRBV5-6 and TRBJ2-7; possible D gene TRBD1, 6 bases. Trimming shortened V by 2 bases and J by 2 bases, and 20 bases separated the two germline ends. Germline V gene sequence: CDR1 SGHDT, CDR2 YYEEEE. The CDR3 length is 17 residues. The CDR3 loop is CASSFGLGQIHTYEQYF. The DNA of the CDR3 is TGTGCCAGCAGCTTCGGGCTCGGACAGATTCACACCTACGAGCAGTACTTC.

V is TRBV9 and J is TRBJ2-2, with a weak D call TRBD1 (7 bases). Trimming removed 6 bases from V and 7 bases from J, with 22 bases in between. Germline CDR1 and CDR2: SGDLS and YYNGEE. There are 16 residues in the CDR3. CDR3 bases: TGTGCCAGCACCGCCCTCGGGACAGCCGGGGGCGGGGAGCTGTTTTTT. It is translated as CASTALGTAGGGELFF.

The genes are TRBV6-5 and TRBJ2-3; D is uncertain. The CDR3 covers 14 residues. Trimming pared 4 bases from V and 0 bases from J, leaving 8 bases between. Germline V gene sequence: CDR1 MNHEY, CDR2 SVGAGI. The CDR3: CASSSLFSTDTQYF. CDR3 sequence (DNA): TGTGCCAGCAGTTCCCTTTTTAGCACAGATACGCAGTATTTT.

The chain is built from TRBV3-1 (or the pseudogene TRBV3-2) and TRBJ1-4; D not resolved. Germline V gene sequence: CDR1 LGHDT, CDR2 YNNKEL (reference sequence). The V end was cut by 0 bases, the J end by 4 bases, with 12 bases between. The CDR3 has 16 residues. The CDR3 sequence is CASSQDLAQLNEKLFF. For the CDR3, the DNA is TGTGCCAGCAGCCAAGATTTGGCACAGCTTAATGAAAAACTGTTTTTT.

This chain connects TRBV28 to TRBJ2-3, with 7 bases fitting TRBD1. This CDR3 has 17 residues. Germline loops: CDR1 MDHEN, CDR2 SYDVKM. V lost 3 bases, J lost 1 base, and 10 bases stayed unmatched. The DNA for the CDR3 is TGTGCCAGCAGTTTCCCCAGACAGGGAGAGGGCACAGATACGCAGTATTTT. The encoded protein is CASSFPRQGEGTDTQYF.

The chain carries TRBV6-2 or TRBV6-3 and TRBJ2-5; tentatively, D is TRBD2 (6 bases). The germline V gene encodes CDR1 MNHEY and CDR2 SVGEGT. Trimming shortened V by 2 bases and J by 7 bases, and 26 bases separated the two germline ends. CDR3 length: 18 amino acids. In DNA form, the CDR3 reads TGTGCCAGCAGTTACAGGTCCCAACTAGCCGGGGTGGCCGGGACCCAGTACTTC. Residues: CASSYRSQLAGVAGTQYF.

The rearrangement links TRBV14 to TRBJ2-5; 7 nucleotides line up with TRBD1. V was clipped by 2 bases and J by 4 bases; unmatched bases: 1. The germline CDR1 and CDR2 sequences are SGHDN and FVKESK. The CDR3 has 13 amino acids. This chain's CDR3 is CASSQRGRETQYF. The DNA for the CDR3 is TGTGCCAGCAGCCAAAGGGGGCGAGAGACCCAGTACTTC.

This chain links TRBV10-3 with TRBJ2-5, with D unresolved. Between the trimmed V and J ends, which lost 3 bases and 2 bases, there was a span of 7 bases. CDR3 length: 13 amino acids. CDR1 and CDR2 (germline): ENHRY, SYGVKD. The CDR3: CAISDNGQETQYF. DNA of the CDR3: TGTGCCATCAGTGACAACGGTCAAGAGACCCAGTACTTC.